Listed below are T cell receptor beta chains from one sample, sequenced in a study of T cells expressing NK-cell markers. TCRdb reprocessed the 5' RACE reads, with one entry per CDR3 protein and no DNA. The table lists roughly 390,000 distinct CDR3 sequences. The sequencing input was blood T cells: a sorted CD56 or NKG2C T cell subset, CD4+ or CD8+ T cells, or bulk PBMC T cells (not recorded which). These receptors came from a woman between 45 and 65 years old in good health. The CDR3 runs from the conserved cysteine through the conserved F or W.

v_call	j_call	cdr3_aa
TRBV12-3/TRBV12-4	TRBJ2-7	CASSSGTASYEQYF
TRBV12-3/TRBV12-4	TRBJ2-1	CASSPGVISHNEQFF
TRBV5-1	TRBJ2-3	CASSLEWPGRSTDTQYF
TRBV15	TRBJ2-5	CATSSAGYTGETQYF
TRBV7-9	TRBJ2-2	CASSLGQGPNTGELFF
TRBV4-2	TRBJ2-1	CASSQEWTGGYNEQFF
TRBV27	TRBJ2-2	CASSFSGRAYTGELFF
TRBV5-1	TRBJ1-2	CASRTGVYGYTF
TRBV5-1	TRBJ1-3	CASSLMTHSGNTIYF
TRBV23-1	TRBJ2-3	CASSQKRTGTSGRAGDTQYF
TRBV7-9	TRBJ2-5	CASSSIILSGLAGETQYF
TRBV20-1	TRBJ2-3	CSARPDRVSTDTQYF
TRBV5-5	TRBJ2-1	CASSSSGNSLHEQFF
TRBV7-9	TRBJ2-1	CASSSRIDYNEQFF
TRBV2	TRBJ2-7	CASRFSAGNEQYF
TRBV29-1	TRBJ1-4	CSVWGQGNEKLFF
TRBV24-1	TRBJ2-2	CATSGVDPTGELFF
TRBV5-1	TRBJ2-2	CASSLKGAAGELFF
TRBV4-1	TRBJ2-7	CASSFGRTEGIGQYF
TRBV12-3/TRBV12-4	TRBJ2-4	CASSFRTGGNIQYF
TRBV5-1	TRBJ2-5	CASSLGAPGQGLLPQYF
TRBV3-1	TRBJ2-6	CASSSETPGGSGANVLTF
TRBV29-1	TRBJ2-1	CSVEKVTGGEQFF
TRBV7-2	TRBJ2-5	CASSLLAGGYQETQYF
TRBV7-6	TRBJ2-7	CASSLVAGVSYEQYF
TRBV5-6	TRBJ1-1	CASSLVSVAEAFF
TRBV12-3/TRBV12-4	TRBJ2-5	CASSPTQGRLRTQYF
TRBV5-5	TRBJ2-1	CASSWVDNEQFF
TRBV10-3	TRBJ2-3	CAISMGLAGGDTQYF
TRBV24-1	TRBJ2-1	CATSDSGTVDSREQFF
TRBV7-7	TRBJ2-3	CASSLLGTSTDTQYF
TRBV12-3/TRBV12-4	TRBJ2-4	CASSLLAGGAKNIQYF
TRBV7-9	TRBJ1-5	CASSSQGGPQPQHF
TRBV6-6	TRBJ2-3	CASNRGGAADTQYF
TRBV10-3	TRBJ1-2	CAISPVSGTGRDGYTF